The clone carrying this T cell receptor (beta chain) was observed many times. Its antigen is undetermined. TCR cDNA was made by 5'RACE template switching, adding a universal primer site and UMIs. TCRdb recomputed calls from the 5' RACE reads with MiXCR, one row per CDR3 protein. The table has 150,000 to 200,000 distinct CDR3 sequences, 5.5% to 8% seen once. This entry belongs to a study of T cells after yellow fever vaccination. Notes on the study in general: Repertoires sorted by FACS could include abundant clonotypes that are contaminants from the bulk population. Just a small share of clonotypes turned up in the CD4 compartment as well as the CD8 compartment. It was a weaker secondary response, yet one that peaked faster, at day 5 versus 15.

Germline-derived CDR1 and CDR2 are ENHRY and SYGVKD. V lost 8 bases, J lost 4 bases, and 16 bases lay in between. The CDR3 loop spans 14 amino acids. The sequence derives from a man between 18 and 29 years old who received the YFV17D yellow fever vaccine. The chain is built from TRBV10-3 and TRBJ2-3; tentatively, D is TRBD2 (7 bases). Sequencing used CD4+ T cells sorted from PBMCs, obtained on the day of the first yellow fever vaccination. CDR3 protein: CAIGGGAVADTQYF. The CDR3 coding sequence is TGTGCCATCGGGGGGGGCGCGGTGGCAGATACGCAGTATTTT.